Presented here are 30 T cell receptor beta chains from one specimen sequenced in a study of T cell repertoires in cytomegalovirus infection. A single record per CDR3 protein comes from TCRdb applying MiXCR to the reads. Of approximately 910,000 distinct CDR3 sequences in the sample, approximately 30% were seen once. Their specific antigens are unknown. This specimen was cultured CD8+ T cells from PBMCs, taken from culture after CMV antigen stimulation. All receptors derive from a human donor in good health (CMV status not recorded). Some clones in this sample may be carry-over from other donors' samples.

This clonotype was seen a few times. V gene TRBV7-9 combines with J gene TRBJ2-1, with TRBD1 identical over 9 bases. Germline V gene data show CDR1 as SEHNR and CDR2 as FQNEAQ (reference sequence). Trimming at V came to 5 bases and at J to 6 bases, leaving 11 bases not matched to a gene. The CDR3 extends over 16 amino acids. As DNA, the CDR3 is TGTGCCAGCAGCCAGGGGACAGGGATCTTAGGCAATGAGCAGTTCTTC. As protein: CASSQGTGILGNEQFF.

This chain connects TRBV7-9 to TRBJ2-2; the match to TRBD1 covers 7 bases. V shed 4 bases, J shed 0 bases, and the junction held 14 bases outside the gene matches. In germline, CDR1 is SEHNR, CDR2 FQNEAQ (reference sequence). The CDR3 sequence is 19 residues long. The CDR3 coding sequence is TGTGCCAGCAGCTCCCCGCCCTACAGGGGCCCAGCGAACACCGGGGAGCTGTTTTTT. Translation gives CASSSPPYRGPANTGELFF.

This clonotype came up many times. The J gene is TRBJ2-7, the V gene TRBV7-8, with 9 bases fitting TRBD1. The CDR3 runs to 20 residues. Trimming removed 0 bases from V and 7 bases from J; junction bases left unmatched: 22. From germline, CDR1 is SGHVS and CDR2 FQNEAQ. The CDR3 loop reads CASSLALSGVVGTGTREQYF. CDR3 nucleotides: TGTGCCAGCAGCTTAGCGTTATCGGGTGTGGTTGGGACAGGGACTCGTGAGCAGTACTTC.

V and J are TRBV6-6 and TRBJ2-1; 13 bases align to TRBD2. The trim removed 2 bases at V and 2 bases at J, leaving 3 bases unmatched. This CDR3 has 17 residues. The V gene's germline CDR1 is MNHNY and CDR2 SVGAGI (reference sequence). The CDR3 DNA reads TGTGCCAGCAGTTACAAGACTAGCGGGGGGCCCTACAATGAGCAGTTCTTC. This gives the protein CASSYKTSGGPYNEQFF.

There are many counts of this clonotype. This CDR3 reads CASSLVGQNNSPLHF. The CDR3 DNA is TGTGCCAGCAGCTTGGTGGGACAGAATAATTCACCCCTCCACTTT. V usage is TRBV5-5 and J usage is TRBJ1-6, with 7 bases fitting TRBD1. CDR1 is SGHKS and CDR2 is YYEKEE in the germline V gene (reference sequence). V was clipped by 0 bases and J by 5 bases; unmatched bases: 2. This CDR3 region has 15 residues.

This clonotype was seen only a few times. V gene TRBV6-6 combines with J gene TRBJ1-5; D is undetermined. V lost 6 bases to trimming and J lost 6 bases, with 12 bases between them. The CDR3 runs 13 residues. Germline CDR1 reads MNHNY; CDR2 reads SVGAGI (reference sequence). Written as DNA, the CDR3 is TGTGCCAGCAGCAGTGAGGAGGGTCAGCCCCAGCATTTT. Residues: CASSSEEGQPQHF.

The rearrangement joins TRBV15 to TRBJ1-2, with D uncertain. With 0 bases removed from V and 6 bases from J, the gap between germline ends came to 5 bases. CDR3 size: 12 residues. Germline V gene lookup returns CDR1 LNHNV and CDR2 YYDKDF (reference sequence). The DNA for the CDR3 is TGTGCCACCAGCAGAGAGGGAGATGGCTACACCTTC. Translation gives CATSREGDGYTF.

This clonotype has just a few counts. The V gene is TRBV6-6, the J gene TRBJ2-1; D is ambiguous. Looked up from germline, CDR1 is MNHNY and CDR2 is SVGAGI (reference sequence). The germline V and J ends were trimmed by 6 bases and 3 bases, with 15 bases remaining between them. This CDR3 region has 15 residues. CDR3 residues: CASSGDGYLYNEQFF. The CDR3 DNA reads TGTGCCAGCAGCGGAGACGGATATCTCTACAATGAGCAGTTCTTC.

The chain employs TRBV7-2 and TRBJ1-1, with D perhaps TRBD1 (6 bases). CDR1 is SGHTA and CDR2 is FQGNSA in the germline V gene. This CDR3 comprises 16 residues. V lost 6 bases to trimming and J lost 6 bases, with 23 bases between them. CDR3 in DNA: TGTACCAGCAGACAAACAGGGAACCTTCCGGACGCTGAAGCTTTCTTT. Its translation is CTSRQTGNLPDAEAFF.

This clonotype was counted at least ten times. The CDR3 loop reads CASSQDGQGSSYNSPLHF. CDR3 nucleotides: TGCGCCAGCAGCCAAGATGGACAGGGAAGCTCCTATAATTCACCCCTCCACTTT. This chain connects TRBV4-1 to TRBJ1-6; 8 nucleotides agree with TRBD1. The CDR3 is 18 amino acids. The J segment lost 0 bases and the V segment lost 0 bases, leaving 4 bases of the junction unmatched. Germline V gives CDR1 MGHRA, CDR2 YSYEKL.

This clonotype was recorded once. This chain uses TRBV6-8 with TRBJ1-6; D unresolved. V lost 5 bases and J lost 10, with 30 bases in between. Germline CDR1 reads MNHGY; CDR2 reads SAAAGT. This CDR3 has 19 amino acids. The CDR3 here is CASSPQLPIPWQEGSPLHF. The CDR3 bases are TGTGCCAGCAGTCCCCAACTACCGATACCCTGGCAAGAGGGCTCACCCCTCCACTTT.

The J gene is TRBJ1-1, the V gene TRBV7-9; D remains ambiguous. This CDR3 is 15 amino acids long. Trimming cost V 1 base and J 4 bases, with 13 bases left between them. Germline loops: CDR1 SEHNR, CDR2 FQNEAQ (reference sequence). Here the CDR3 reads CASSLGLFDLTEAFF. CDR3 DNA sequence: TGTGCCAGCAGCTTAGGTCTATTTGACCTCACTGAAGCTTTCTTT.

This clonotype was seen a handful of times. The V gene is TRBV11-3, the J gene TRBJ1-1; D is possibly TRBD1 (5 bases). The CDR3 is 13 residues long. Trimming took 3 bases from V and 3 from J, leaving 8 bases between them. Germline V gene data show CDR1 as SGHNT and CDR2 as YENEEA. The CDR3 DNA sequence: TGTGCCAGCAGCTTTTGGGGGGACACTGAAGCTTTCTTT. It translates to CASSFWGDTEAFF.

In this sample, this clonotype turned up a few times. The chain employs TRBV7-9 and TRBJ2-3; D possibly corresponds to TRBD2 (6 bases). Germline CDR1 SEHNR, CDR2 FQNEAQ (reference sequence). This CDR3 region has 16 residues. The V gene lost 5 bases and the J gene lost 0 bases, with 15 bases spanning the gap. The CDR3 bases are TGTGCCAGCAGCCCGAGCTTCGGAGGGAGCACAGATACGCAGTATTTT. It encodes CASSPSFGGSTDTQYF.

The chain links TRBV6-2 or TRBV6-3 to TRBJ1-1; D is unclear. V was pared by 7 bases and J by 4 bases, with 13 bases between. CDR1 is MNHEY and CDR2 is SVGEGT in the germline V gene. The CDR3 runs 13 residues. The CDR3, as DNA: TGTGCCAGCACCCTGGCCCCGAGCACTGAAGCTTTCTTT. Amino acids: CASTLAPSTEAFF.

This clonotype was observed a few times. The chain employs TRBV28 and TRBJ2-7, with D perhaps assigned TRBD1 or TRBD2 (5 bases each). V lost 4 bases to trimming and J lost 0 bases, with 13 bases between them. The germline gives CDR1 MDHEN, CDR2 SYDVKM. This CDR3 region has 15 residues. The DNA for the CDR3 is TGTGCCAGCAGTTCCCACGGGACGAGCTCCTACGAGCAGTACGTC. Protein product: CASSSHGTSSYEQYV.

The chain joins TRBV12-5 to TRBJ1-3; possible D gene TRBD1, 5 bases. The CDR3 consists of 17 residues. V was pared by 0 bases and J by 0 bases, with 12 bases between. CDR1 is LGHNT and CDR2 is FRNRAP in the germline V gene. Written as DNA, the CDR3 is TGTGCTAGTGGTTTGGTACGTGGGACGGACTCTGGAAACACCATATATTTT. Amino acid sequence: CASGLVRGTDSGNTIYF. Supplemented by reference TRBV12-5 and TRBJ1-3, the full variable domain reads DARVTQTPRHKVTEMGQEVTMRCQPILGHNTVFWYRQTMMQGLELLAYFRNRAPLDDSGMPKDRFSAEMPDATLATLKIQPSEPRDSAVYFCASGLVRGTDSGNTIYFGEGSWLTVV.

The chain joins TRBV6-5 to TRBJ1-5; D is unclear. CDR1 MNHEY and CDR2 SVGAGI come from the germline V gene. Trimming stripped 6 bases from V and 5 bases from J, with 14 bases between. CDR3 size: 14 residues. Here the CDR3 DNA reads TGTGCCAGCAGAAATCTTGAGGTAGATCAGCCCCAGCATTTT. Residues: CASRNLEVDQPQHF.

This clonotype showed up just a few times. The rearrangement joins TRBV6-1 to TRBJ2-1; D might be TRBD1 or TRBD2, each matching 5 bases. The germline V gene has CDR1 MNHNS and CDR2 SASEGT. With 5 bases removed from V and 8 bases from J, the gap between germline ends came to 19 bases. The CDR3 sequence is 15 residues long. The CDR3 DNA sequence: TGTGCCAGCAGTACCCGGGATGTCAGGGAACATGAGCAGTTCTTC. This encodes CASSTRDVREHEQFF.

The rearrangement joins TRBV4-2 to TRBJ1-6; no reliable D call. Germline V lookup: CDR1 LGHNA, CDR2 YNFKEQ. The CDR3 sequence is 14 residues long. Deletions cut 4 bases from V and 4 bases from J, with 8 bases between. As DNA, the CDR3 is TGTGCCAGCAGCCTTGTCTTGTATAATTCACCCCTCCACTTT. It translates to CASSLVLYNSPLHF.

The chain uses TRBV4-1 and TRBJ2-3; no definite D call. Trimming left V 0 bases short and J 4 bases short, with 11 bases between. Germline-derived CDR1 and CDR2 are MGHRA and YSYEKL. The CDR3 is 15 amino acids. The CDR3 coding sequence is TGCGCCAGCAGCCAAGATGGCTCTTTCCCAGATACGCAGTATTTT. Amino acid sequence: CASSQDGSFPDTQYF.

The J gene is TRBJ2-5, the V gene TRBV7-3; possible D gene TRBD2, 5 bases. The CDR3 is 16 amino acids. V lost 5 bases and J lost 7, with 23 bases in between. Per the germline V gene, CDR1 is SGHTA and CDR2 is FQGTGA. The CDR3 DNA follows: TGTGCCAGCAGCCCCGGGCCTAGCCGCGACCTGGGGACCCAGTACTTC. Its translation: CASSPGPSRDLGTQYF.

The genes are TRBV6-6 and TRBJ1-2; D is perhaps TRBD1 (5 bases). Germline V gene lookup returns CDR1 MNHNY and CDR2 SVGAGI (reference sequence). This CDR3 region has 15 residues. Trimming took 2 bases from V and 6 from J, leaving 16 bases between them. In DNA form, the CDR3 reads TGTGCCAGCAGTTACCCCTACAGGAGAGAGGATGGCTACACCTTC. It encodes CASSYPYRREDGYTF.

V is TRBV24-1 and J is TRBJ2-1; D gene uncertain. V gave up 4 bases and J gave up 0 bases, with 15 bases separating them. There are 17 residues in the CDR3. CDR1 and CDR2 (germline): KGHDR, SFDVKD. In DNA, the CDR3 is TGTGCCACCAGTGACCCGGACGGCCCAAGCTCCTACAATGAGCAGTTCTTC. Its translation: CATSDPDGPSSYNEQFF.

The V gene is TRBV12-3 or TRBV12-4, the J gene TRBJ1-3, with D perhaps TRBD1 (5 bases). Between the trimmed V and J ends, which lost 6 bases and 4 bases, there was a span of 16 bases. The CDR3 consists of 15 residues. The CDR3 region is CASSPGRSGGNTIYF. In DNA form, the CDR3 reads TGTGCCAGCAGCCCAGGGCGAAGCGGCGGAAACACCATATATTTT.

This clonotype has just a few counts. The chain employs TRBV6-4 and TRBJ2-3; 7 bases map to TRBD2. Germline loops: CDR1 MRHNA, CDR2 SNTAGT. V trimming: 6 bases; J trimming: 1 base; junction bases outside the gene matches: 7. This CDR3 is built from 15 residues. The CDR3: CASSTGGSRTDTQYF. The DNA of the CDR3 is TGTGCCAGCAGCACCGGGGGGTCCCGCACAGATACGCAGTATTTT.

This clonotype was picked up a small number of times. V gene TRBV27 combines with J gene TRBJ1-5, with D unresolved. CDR3 length: 13 residues. Germline V gives CDR1 MNHEY, CDR2 SMNVEV (reference sequence). V lost 3 bases, J lost 5 bases, and 8 bases lay in between. CDR3 amino acids: CASSLRTDQPQHF. The CDR3 nucleotides read TGTGCCAGCAGTTTGAGGACGGATCAGCCCCAGCATTTT.

This clonotype was detected ten times or more. The CDR3 here is CASSQGQGATKNIQYF. DNA for the CDR3: TGTGCCAGCAGCCAGGGACAGGGGGCAACCAAAAACATTCAGTACTTC. This chain uses TRBV7-2 with TRBJ2-4; 12 positions agree with TRBD1. The CDR3 sequence is 16 residues long. The ends lost 5 bases at V and 2 bases at J; junction bases unmatched: 4. The germline V gene has CDR1 SGHTA and CDR2 FQGNSA. The variable domain in full, completed from reference TRBV7-2 and TRBJ2-4, reads GAGVSQSPSNKVTEKGKDVELRCDPISGHTALYWYRQSLGQGLEFLIYFQGNSAPDKSGLPSDRFSAERTGGSVSTLTIQRTQQEDSAVYLCASSQGQGATKNIQYFGAGTRLSVL.

This rearrangement joins TRBV9 to TRBJ2-3; D gene ambiguous. This CDR3 contains 14 residues. From germline, CDR1 is SGDLS and CDR2 YYNGEE. V lost 0 bases and J lost 0, with 5 bases in between. For the CDR3, the DNA is TGTGCCAGCAGCGTAGCTAAGAGCACAGATACGCAGTATTTT. Its protein product is CASSVAKSTDTQYF.

This clonotype showed up just a few times. This chain joins TRBV6-1 and TRBJ2-7; possible D gene TRBD2, 5 bases. The CDR3 totals 13 residues. The germline V gene encodes CDR1 MNHNS and CDR2 SASEGT. The DNA for the CDR3 is TGTGCTATCGAGGGAATAGGCCTCTACGAGCAGTACGTC. Translating gives CAIEGIGLYEQYV.